This T cell receptor beta chain appears in the sequencing data of a study of a mutant IDH1 vaccine in newly diagnosed glioma. The overall study: Vaccination was launched 4-6 weeks after radiotherapy alone, or with temozolomide cycles. Radiotherapy, temozolomide, or both had been given previously, and both were given to most. General study points: Apparently unrelated to pseudoprogression were changes in the top peripheral T cell clonotypes.

Time point noted: week 5, during vaccination. Vaccinated patients received 300 ug of mutant IDH1 20-mer peptide per dose, with topical imiquimod. Trimming cost V 5 bases and J 9 bases; bases outside gene matches: 7. In germline, CDR1 is SGHTA, CDR2 FQGNSA. The CDR3 runs to 12 residues. Regarding this clone: Its antigen is not identified.

Assay used: immunoSEQ multiplex PCR; TCRdb lists only in-frame clones, some missing. The data hold 12,000 or so clones, with more than 75% observed a single time. Sequencing used PBMCs, obtained from a glioma patient whose treatment included an IDH1 peptide vaccine. This TCR was recovered from a woman aged 40 to 50 with glioma. Some clones in this sample may be carry-over from other donors' samples. The chain recombines TRBV7-2 with TRBJ2-7; 7 nucleotides align to TRBD1. CDR3 sequence reads: CASSRDSLGQYF. The CDR3 DNA is TGTGCCAGCAGCCGGGACAGCTTGGGGCAGTACTTC.